A selection of T cell receptor beta chains follows, all from one sample in a study of blood T cell repertoires in COVID-19. The repertoire was sequenced with immunoSEQ multiplex PCR; TCRdb's copy has only in-frame clones and lacks some. The repertoire holds 350,000 to 400,000 clones, with approximately 89% as singletons. The specimen sequenced was PBMCs or T cells enriched from blood (not recorded which). These receptors were taken from a woman between 35 and 50 years old who had been exposed to COVID-19. CDR3s include the opening cysteine and the closing phenylalanine or tryptophan. The D gene is left open where the match is weak. Clone size is stated in some rows and not others, as once, few, many or a class when expanded.

d_call j_call v_call clone_size cdr3_aa cdr3_nt
TRBD1 TRBJ1-2 TRBV5-6 few CASSFKPGGVSGYGYTF TGTGCCAGCAGCTTCAAGCCAGGGGGCGTTTCAGGGTATGGCTACACCTTC
TRBD1 TRBJ1-2 TRBV30 . CASNRDRNYGYTF TGTGCCAGTAACCGGGACAGAAACTATGGCTACACCTTC
. TRBJ2-2 TRBV30 . CAWRTANTGELFF TGTGCCTGGAGGACAGCTAACACCGGGGAGCTGTTTTTT
. TRBJ2-7 TRBV12-3/TRBV12-4 . CASNSGHPYEQYF TGTGCCAGCAATTCGGGACACCCGTACGAGCAGTACTTC
TRBD2 TRBJ2-3 TRBV10-1 . CARSGRHTQYF TGCGCCAGAAGCGGGAGGCATACGCAGTATTTT
TRBD1 TRBJ2-1 TRBV27 . CASSPRTGGNEQFF TGTGCCAGCAGTCCGAGGACAGGGGGCAATGAGCAGTTCTTC
TRBD1 TRBJ1-2 TRBV27 . CASSLTRDRAYGYTF TGTGCCAGCAGTTTAACCCGGGACAGGGCCTATGGCTACACCTTC
. TRBJ2-3 TRBV19 . CASSIGHPRTATDTQYF TGTGCCAGTAGTATAGGGCACCCGAGGACAGCCACAGATACGCAGTATTTT
. TRBJ2-7 TRBV10-3 . CASRGVYEQYF TGTGCCTCCAGAGGCGTCTACGAGCAGTACTTC
TRBD1 TRBJ1-1 TRBV30 . CAWSETGGTEAFF TGTGCCTGGAGCGAGACAGGGGGGACTGAAGCTTTCTTT
. TRBJ1-1 TRBV2 . CASSNSGNTEAFF TGTGCCAGCAGTAATTCGGGGAACACTGAAGCTTTCTTT
. TRBJ2-7 TRBV7-9 . CASSSTGMGESYEQYF TGTGCCAGCAGCTCCACGGGTATGGGAGAGTCCTACGAGCAGTACTTC